This TCR beta chain comes out of a study of blood T cell repertoires in COVID-19. V trimming: 0 bases; J trimming: 1 base; junction bases outside the gene matches: 3. The CDR3 extends over 16 amino acids. Looked up from germline, CDR1 is SGHNT and CDR2 is YYREEE (reference sequence). Libraries were prepared by immunoSEQ multiplex PCR; TCRdb keeps only in-frame clonotypes and omits some of them. The sample carries 250,000 to 350,000 clones, more than 80% recorded once. The chain combines TRBV5-4 with TRBJ2-2; 7 nucleotides agree with TRBD2. The TCR sequence derives from a woman aged 45 to 65 with COVID-19, enrolled during active disease. Sequencing was performed on peripheral blood. The CDR3 reads CASSLGGGRNTGELFF. The CDR3 DNA sequence: TGTGCCAGCAGCTTGGGCGGCGGGAGGAACACCGGGGAGCTGTTTTTT.